The next 3 T cell receptor beta chains were all read from a single sample in a study of CD8 T cells in ankylosing spondylitis. From the 5' RACE reads, TCRdb called clonotypes with MiXCR, one entry per CDR3 protein. The sample has some 200,000 distinct CDR3 sequences; around 13% are singletons. The specimen sequenced was blood, either unsorted or a sorted T cell fraction (not recorded which). These receptors were collected from a male donor with ankylosing spondylitis or in good health (not recorded which).

This sequence joins TRBV6-5 and TRBJ2-7, with a possible D match to TRBD2 (5 bases). Germline V gives CDR1 MNHEY, CDR2 SVGAGI. Deletions cut 0 bases from V and 4 bases from J, with 13 bases between. CDR3 length: 15 residues. CDR3 sequence: CASSYSPAGGYEQYF. The CDR3 DNA is TGTGCCAGCAGTTACTCTCCGGCGGGTGGTTACGAGCAGTACTTC.

The table lists this clonotype with a few counts. The CDR3 reads CASSLHPSGGGVYNEQFF. The CDR3 DNA sequence: TGTGCCAGCAGCTTACATCCTAGCGGGGGTGGGGTCTACAATGAGCAGTTCTTC. This chain connects TRBV7-8 to TRBJ2-1, with TRBD2 matching over 10 bases. CDR1 is SGHVS, CDR2 FQNEAQ, per germline. The CDR3 runs to 18 residues. The trim removed 2 bases at V and 3 bases at J, leaving 10 bases unmatched. Combining the CDR3 with reference TRBV7-8 and TRBJ2-1 gives the whole variable domain GAGVSQSPRYKVAKRGQDVALRCDPISGHVSLFWYQQALGQGPEFLTYFQNEAQLDKSGLPSDRFFAERPEGSVSTLKIQRTQQEDSAVYLCASSLHPSGGGVYNEQFFGPGTRLTVL.

This clonotype was seen a few times. The chain is built from TRBV5-1 and TRBJ2-7; D is tentatively TRBD1 or TRBD2 (5 bases each). In germline, CDR1 is SGHRS, CDR2 YFSETQ. V lost 0 bases and J 5 bases, leaving 15 bases between the germline ends. This CDR3 has 15 amino acids. The CDR3 region is CASSLAQLGRDEQYF. CDR3 sequence (DNA): TGCGCCAGCAGCTTGGCCCAGTTGGGGCGGGACGAGCAGTACTTC. The variable domain in full, completed from reference TRBV5-1 and TRBJ2-7, reads KAGVTQTPRYLIKTRGQQVTLSCSPISGHRSVSWYQQTPGQGLQFLFEYFSETQRNKGNFPGRFSGRQFSNSRSEMNVSTLELGDSALYLCASSLAQLGRDEQYFGPGTRLTVT.